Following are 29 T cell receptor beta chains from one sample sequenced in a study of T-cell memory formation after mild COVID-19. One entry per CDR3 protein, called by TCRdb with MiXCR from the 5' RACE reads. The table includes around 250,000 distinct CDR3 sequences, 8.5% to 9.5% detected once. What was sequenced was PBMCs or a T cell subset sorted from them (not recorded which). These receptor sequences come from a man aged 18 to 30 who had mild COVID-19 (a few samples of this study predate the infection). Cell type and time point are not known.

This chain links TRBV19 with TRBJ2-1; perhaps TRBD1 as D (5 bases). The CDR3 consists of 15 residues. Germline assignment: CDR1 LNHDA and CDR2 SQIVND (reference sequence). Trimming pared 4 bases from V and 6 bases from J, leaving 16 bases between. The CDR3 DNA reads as TGTGCCAGTAGTACCCCAGGTAGGGGTAGCAATGAGCAGTTCTTC. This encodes CASSTPGRGSNEQFF.

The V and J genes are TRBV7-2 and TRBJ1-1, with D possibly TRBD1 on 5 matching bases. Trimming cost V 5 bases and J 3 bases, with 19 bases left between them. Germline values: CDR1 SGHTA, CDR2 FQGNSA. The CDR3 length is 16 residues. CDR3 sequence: CASSVGRTAYDTEAFF. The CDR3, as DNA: TGTGCCAGCAGCGTGGGACGGACGGCCTACGACACTGAAGCTTTCTTT.

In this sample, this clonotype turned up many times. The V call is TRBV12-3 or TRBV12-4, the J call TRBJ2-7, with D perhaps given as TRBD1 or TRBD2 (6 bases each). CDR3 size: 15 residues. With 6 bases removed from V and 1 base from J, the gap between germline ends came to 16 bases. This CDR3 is CASSTTGRRSYEQYF. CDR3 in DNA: TGTGCCAGCAGCACAACAGGGAGGAGGTCCTACGAGCAGTACTTC.

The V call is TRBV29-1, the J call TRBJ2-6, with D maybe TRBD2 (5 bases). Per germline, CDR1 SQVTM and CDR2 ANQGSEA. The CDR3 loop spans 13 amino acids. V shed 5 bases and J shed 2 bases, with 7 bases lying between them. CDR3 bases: TGCAGCGTTCGGGAAGCTGGGGCCAACGTCCTGACTTTC. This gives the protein CSVREAGANVLTF.

CDR3 loop: CASSSTSGGGDTQYF. Here the CDR3 DNA reads TGTGCCAGCAGCTCCACTAGCGGGGGGGGAGATACGCAGTATTTT. The chain joins TRBV7-2 to TRBJ2-3; TRBD2 matches 13 bases. The germline V gene encodes CDR1 SGHTA and CDR2 FQGNSA. The junction had 3 bases not matched to a gene; V was cut back by 4 bases and J by 5 bases. CDR3 length equals 15 residues. Together with reference TRBV7-2 and TRBJ2-3, the CDR3 gives the full variable domain: GAGVSQSPSNKVTEKGKDVELRCDPISGHTALYWYRQSLGQGLEFLIYFQGNSAPDKSGLPSDRFSAERTGGSVSTLTIQRTQQEDSAVYLCASSSTSGGGDTQYFGPGTRLTVL.

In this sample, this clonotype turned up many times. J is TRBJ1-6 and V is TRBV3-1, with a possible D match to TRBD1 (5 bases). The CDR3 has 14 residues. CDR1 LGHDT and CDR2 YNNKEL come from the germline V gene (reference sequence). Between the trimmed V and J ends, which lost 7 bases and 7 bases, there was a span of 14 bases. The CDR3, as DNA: TGTGCCAGCACCCCGGGACGGGGGAATTCACCCCTCCACTTT. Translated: CASTPGRGNSPLHF.

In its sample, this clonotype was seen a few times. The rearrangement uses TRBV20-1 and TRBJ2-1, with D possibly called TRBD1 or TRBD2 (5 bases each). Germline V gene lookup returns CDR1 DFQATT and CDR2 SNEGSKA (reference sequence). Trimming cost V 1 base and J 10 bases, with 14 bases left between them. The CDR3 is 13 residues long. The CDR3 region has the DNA TGCAGTGCTAGAGGAGGCAGGGACGAGGAGCAGTTCTTC. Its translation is CSARGGRDEEQFF.

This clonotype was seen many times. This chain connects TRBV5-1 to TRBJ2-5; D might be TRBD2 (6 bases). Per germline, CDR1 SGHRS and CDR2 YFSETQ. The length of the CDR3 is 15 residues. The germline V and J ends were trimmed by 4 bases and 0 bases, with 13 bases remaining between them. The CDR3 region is CASSRPGEYQETQYF. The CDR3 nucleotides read TGCGCCAGCAGCAGACCGGGGGAATACCAAGAGACCCAGTACTTC.

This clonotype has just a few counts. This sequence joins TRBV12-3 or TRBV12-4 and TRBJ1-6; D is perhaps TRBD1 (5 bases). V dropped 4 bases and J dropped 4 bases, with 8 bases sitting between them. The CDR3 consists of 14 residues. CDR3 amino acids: CASSYGGYNSPLHF. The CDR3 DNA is TGTGCCAGCAGTTACGGGGGATATAATTCACCCCTCCACTTT.

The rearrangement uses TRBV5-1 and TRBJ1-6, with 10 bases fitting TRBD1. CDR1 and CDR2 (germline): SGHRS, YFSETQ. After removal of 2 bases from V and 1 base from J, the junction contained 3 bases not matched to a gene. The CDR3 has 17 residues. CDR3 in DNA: TGCGCCAGCAGCTTAGGGACAGGGGAATCCTATAATTCACCCCTCCACTTT. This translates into CASSLGTGESYNSPLHF.

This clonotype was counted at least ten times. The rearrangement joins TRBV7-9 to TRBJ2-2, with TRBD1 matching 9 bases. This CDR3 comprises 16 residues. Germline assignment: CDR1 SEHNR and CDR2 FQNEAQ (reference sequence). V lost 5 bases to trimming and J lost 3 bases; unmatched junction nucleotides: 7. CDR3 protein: CASSRLWTGDTGELFF. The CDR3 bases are TGTGCCAGCAGCAGACTCTGGACAGGGGACACCGGGGAGCTGTTTTTT.

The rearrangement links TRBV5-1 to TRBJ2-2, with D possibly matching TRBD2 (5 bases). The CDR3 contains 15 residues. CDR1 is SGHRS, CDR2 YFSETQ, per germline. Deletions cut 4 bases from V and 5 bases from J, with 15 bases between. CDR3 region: CASSPRQRRTGELFF. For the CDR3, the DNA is TGCGCCAGCAGCCCCAGACAACGGAGGACCGGGGAGCTGTTTTTT. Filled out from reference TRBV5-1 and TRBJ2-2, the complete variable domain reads KAGVTQTPRYLIKTRGQQVTLSCSPISGHRSVSWYQQTPGQGLQFLFEYFSETQRNKGNFPGRFSGRQFSNSRSEMNVSTLELGDSALYLCASSPRQRRTGELFFGEGSRLTVL.

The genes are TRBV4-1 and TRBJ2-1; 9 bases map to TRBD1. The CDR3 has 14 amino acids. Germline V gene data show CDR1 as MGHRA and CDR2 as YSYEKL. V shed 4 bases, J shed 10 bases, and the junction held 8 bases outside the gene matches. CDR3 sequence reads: CASSRLGTGSEQFF. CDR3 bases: TGCGCCAGCAGCCGCCTGGGGACAGGGTCCGAGCAGTTCTTC.

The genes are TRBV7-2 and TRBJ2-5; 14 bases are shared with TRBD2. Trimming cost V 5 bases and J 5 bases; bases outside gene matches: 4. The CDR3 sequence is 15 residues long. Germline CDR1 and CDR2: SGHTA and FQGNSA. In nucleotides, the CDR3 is TGTGCCAGCAGCCCCAGACTAGCGGGGGGGGAGACCCAGTACTTC. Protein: CASSPRLAGGETQYF.

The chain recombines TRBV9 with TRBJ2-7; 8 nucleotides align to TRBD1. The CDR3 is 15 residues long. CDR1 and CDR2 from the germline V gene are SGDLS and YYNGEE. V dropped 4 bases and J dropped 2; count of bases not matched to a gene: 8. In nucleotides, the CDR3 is TGTGCCAGCAGCATGGGGGGACAGGTGCCCTACGAGCAGTACTTC. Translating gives CASSMGGQVPYEQYF.

The CDR3 DNA follows: TGTGCCAGCAGTGAACGGCCTGTTGCTGGGGCCAACGTCCTGACTTTC. This gives the protein CASSERPVAGANVLTF. The chain uses TRBV12-3 or TRBV12-4 and TRBJ2-6; D is uncertain. Trimming took 5 bases from V and 2 from J, leaving 13 bases between them. This CDR3 has 16 amino acids.

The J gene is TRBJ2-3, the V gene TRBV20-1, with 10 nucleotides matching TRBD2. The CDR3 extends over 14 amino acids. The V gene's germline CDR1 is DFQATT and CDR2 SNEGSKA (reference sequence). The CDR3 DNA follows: TGCAGCCTCCCCCTAGCGGGGGGCACAGATACGCAGTATTTT. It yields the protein CSLPLAGGTDTQYF.

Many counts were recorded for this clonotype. The CDR3 region has the DNA TGTGCCAGCAGCTTATTCCGGGACAGGGAATCACCCCTCCACTTT. This encodes CASSLFRDRESPLHF. This chain connects TRBV7-9 to TRBJ1-6, with 9 bases matching TRBD1. The germline V gene encodes CDR1 SEHNR and CDR2 FQNEAQ (reference sequence). The ends lost 2 bases at V and 10 bases at J; junction bases unmatched: 6. This CDR3 contains 15 residues.

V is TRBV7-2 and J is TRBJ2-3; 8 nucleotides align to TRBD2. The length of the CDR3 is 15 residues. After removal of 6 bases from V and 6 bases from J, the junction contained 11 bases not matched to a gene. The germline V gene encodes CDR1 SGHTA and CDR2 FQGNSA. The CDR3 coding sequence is TGTGCCAGCAGGAGGGGACTAGGCGGGGGGGATACGCAGTATTTT. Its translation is CASRRGLGGGDTQYF.

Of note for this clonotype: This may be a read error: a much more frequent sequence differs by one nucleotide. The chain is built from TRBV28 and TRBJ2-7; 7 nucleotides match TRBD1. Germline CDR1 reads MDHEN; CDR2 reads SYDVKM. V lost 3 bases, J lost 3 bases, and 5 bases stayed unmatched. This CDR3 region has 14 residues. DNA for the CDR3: TGTGCCAGCAGTTTTTTCGGGACAGACTACGAGCAGTACGTC. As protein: CASSFFGTDYEQYV.

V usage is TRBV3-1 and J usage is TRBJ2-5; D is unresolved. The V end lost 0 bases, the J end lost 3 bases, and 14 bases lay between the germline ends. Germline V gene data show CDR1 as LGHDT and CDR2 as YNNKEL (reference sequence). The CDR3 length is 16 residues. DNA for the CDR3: TGTGCCAGCAGCCAAGATGTAACCCGGTCGGAAGAGACCCAGTACTTC. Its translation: CASSQDVTRSEETQYF.

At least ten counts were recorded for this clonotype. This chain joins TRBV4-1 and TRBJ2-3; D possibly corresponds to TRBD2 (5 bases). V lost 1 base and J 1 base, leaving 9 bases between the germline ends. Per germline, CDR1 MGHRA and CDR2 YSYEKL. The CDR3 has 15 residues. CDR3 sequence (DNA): TGCGCCAGCAGCCAAGTTAGCGAGGGCACAGATACGCAGTATTTT. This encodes CASSQVSEGTDTQYF.

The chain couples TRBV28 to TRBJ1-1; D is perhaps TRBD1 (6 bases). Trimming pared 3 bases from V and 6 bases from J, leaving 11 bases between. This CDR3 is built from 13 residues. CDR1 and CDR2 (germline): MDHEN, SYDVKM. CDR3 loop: CASSFRGTAEAFF. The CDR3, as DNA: TGTGCCAGCAGTTTCAGGGGTACCGCTGAAGCTTTCTTT.

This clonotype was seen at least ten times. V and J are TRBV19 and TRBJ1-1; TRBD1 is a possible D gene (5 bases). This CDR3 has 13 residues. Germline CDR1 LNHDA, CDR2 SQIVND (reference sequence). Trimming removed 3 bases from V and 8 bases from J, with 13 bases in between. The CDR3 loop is CASSISSGTEAFF. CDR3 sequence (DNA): TGTGCCAGTAGTATTAGCTCGGGGACCGAAGCTTTCTTT.

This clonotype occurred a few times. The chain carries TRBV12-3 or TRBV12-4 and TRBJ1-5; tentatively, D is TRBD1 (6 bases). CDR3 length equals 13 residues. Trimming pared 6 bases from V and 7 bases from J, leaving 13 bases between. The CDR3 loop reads CASRVQGLQPQHF. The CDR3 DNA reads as TGTGCCAGCAGGGTACAGGGCCTCCAGCCCCAGCATTTT.

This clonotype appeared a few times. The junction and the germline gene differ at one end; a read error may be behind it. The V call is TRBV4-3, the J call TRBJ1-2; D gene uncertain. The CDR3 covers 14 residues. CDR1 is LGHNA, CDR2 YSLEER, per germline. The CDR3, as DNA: TGCGCCAGCAGCCAAGGCGTGCCCAGCTATGTCTACACCTTC. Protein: CASSQGVPSYVYTF.

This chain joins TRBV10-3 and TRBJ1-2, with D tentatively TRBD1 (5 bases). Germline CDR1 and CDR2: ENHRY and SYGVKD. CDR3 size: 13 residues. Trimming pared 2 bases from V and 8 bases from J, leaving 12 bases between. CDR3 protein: CAISEPGGTGYTF. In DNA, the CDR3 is TGTGCCATCAGTGAGCCGGGAGGGACGGGCTACACCTTC.

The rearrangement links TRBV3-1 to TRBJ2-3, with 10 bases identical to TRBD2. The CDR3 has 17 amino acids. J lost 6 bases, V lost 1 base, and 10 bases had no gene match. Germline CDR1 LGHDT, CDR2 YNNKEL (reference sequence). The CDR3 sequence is CASSQVLELAGLDTQYF. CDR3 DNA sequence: TGTGCCAGCAGCCAAGTGCTTGAACTAGCGGGGCTCGATACGCAGTATTTT.

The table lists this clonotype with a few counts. The DNA of the CDR3 is TGCGCCAGCAGCCGTGGAGGGGGTGGCTACACCTTC. It yields the protein CASSRGGGGYTF. The chain combines TRBV4-1 with TRBJ1-2, with D perhaps matching TRBD1 (6 bases). CDR3 size: 12 residues. Germline CDR1 and CDR2: MGHRA and YSYEKL. Trimming removed 4 bases from V and 7 bases from J, with 10 bases in between.